Below, 7 T cell receptor beta chains from the same sample are listed, as sequenced in a study of cytomegalovirus exposure and HLA in healthy donors. The PCR made use of 60 Vbeta and 13 Jbeta primers. The assay was immunoSEQ multiplex PCR, and TCRdb's table has in-frame clones only and misses some. The table lists some 190,000 clones, about 81% of them singletons. Sequencing was performed on PBMCs. The receptor set was obtained from a man aged 35 to 55 in good health and CMV-seronegative.

This clone was counted only a few times. The chain employs TRBV19 and TRBJ1-3, with D perhaps TRBD1 (5 bases). Trimming took off 6 bases at V and 0 bases at J, with 9 bases between the two ends. CDR1 and CDR2 from the germline V gene are LNHDA and SQIVND (reference sequence). CDR3 length: 14 amino acids. The CDR3 sequence is CASRKGVSGNTIYF. CDR3 coding DNA: TGTGCCAGTAGGAAAGGGGTCTCTGGAAACACCATATATTTT. The whole variable domain, remainder taken from reference TRBV19 and TRBJ1-3, is DGGITQSPKYLFRKEGQNVTLSCEQNLNHDAMYWYRQDPGQGLRLIYYSQIVNDFQKGDIAEGYSVSREKKESFPLTVTSAQKNPTAFYLCASRKGVSGNTIYFGEGSWLTVV.

This clone was found a few times. CDR3 region: CASAPSGGTDTQYF. In DNA, the CDR3 is TGTGCCAGCGCTCCTAGCGGGGGAACAGATACGCAGTATTTT. This sequence joins TRBV9 and TRBJ2-3; TRBD2 aligns across 10 bases. Germline V gives CDR1 SGDLS, CDR2 YYNGEE. The V and J ends lost 7 bases and 3 bases, in that order; junction bases with no gene match: 5. The CDR3 extends over 14 amino acids.

This clone was recorded a few times. The J gene is TRBJ2-6, the V gene TRBV9; D is ambiguous. V gave up 4 bases and J gave up 0 bases, with 5 bases separating them. CDR3 length equals 14 residues. Germline-derived CDR1 and CDR2 are SGDLS and YYNGEE. The CDR3 DNA is TGTGCCAGCAGCCCCTACTCTGGGGCCAACGTCCTGACTTTC. This encodes CASSPYSGANVLTF.

The V and J genes are TRBV28 and TRBJ1-1; D is perhaps TRBD1 (5 bases). CDR1 MDHEN and CDR2 SYDVKM come from the germline V gene. The length of the CDR3 is 14 residues. The V gene lost 7 bases and the J gene lost 1 base, with 13 bases spanning the gap. The chain's CDR3 is CASITPTGNTEAFF. CDR3 DNA sequence: TGTGCCAGCATTACTCCCACAGGGAACACTGAAGCTTTCTTT.

Regarding this clone: Other DNA sequences in the sample encode the same CDR3. The rearrangement joins TRBV7-8 to TRBJ1-3; TRBD1 is a possible D gene (6 bases). Looked up from germline, CDR1 is SGHVS and CDR2 is FQNEAQ. There are 14 residues in the CDR3. Trimming left V 7 bases short and J 4 bases short, with 14 bases between. CDR3 DNA sequence: TGTGCCAGCACCCCGAAGGGGGGGGGAAACACCATATATTTT. Protein product: CASTPKGGGNTIYF.

This clone was counted between two and nine times. Within the sample, other DNA sequences also encode this same CDR3. The V call is TRBV11-2, the J call TRBJ1-5, with 7 bases aligning to TRBD1. The CDR3 extends over 14 amino acids. Germline CDR1 SGHAT, CDR2 FQNNGV. The ends lost 1 base at V and 4 bases at J; junction bases unmatched: 1. The CDR3 region is CASSLAGGNQPQHF. CDR3 DNA sequence: TGTGCCAGCAGCTTAGCAGGGGGGAATCAGCCCCAGCATTTT.

The chain combines TRBV29-1 with TRBJ2-7, with TRBD2 matching 15 bases. The CDR3 totals 17 residues. CDR1 SQVTM and CDR2 ANQGSEA come from the germline V gene. V gave up 7 bases and J gave up 5 bases; unmatched junction bases: 15. The CDR3 nucleotides read TGCAGCGCTATCGCTCGTACGGGACTAGCGGGAGGCGACGAGCAGTACTTC. It codes for CSAIARTGLAGGDEQYF.